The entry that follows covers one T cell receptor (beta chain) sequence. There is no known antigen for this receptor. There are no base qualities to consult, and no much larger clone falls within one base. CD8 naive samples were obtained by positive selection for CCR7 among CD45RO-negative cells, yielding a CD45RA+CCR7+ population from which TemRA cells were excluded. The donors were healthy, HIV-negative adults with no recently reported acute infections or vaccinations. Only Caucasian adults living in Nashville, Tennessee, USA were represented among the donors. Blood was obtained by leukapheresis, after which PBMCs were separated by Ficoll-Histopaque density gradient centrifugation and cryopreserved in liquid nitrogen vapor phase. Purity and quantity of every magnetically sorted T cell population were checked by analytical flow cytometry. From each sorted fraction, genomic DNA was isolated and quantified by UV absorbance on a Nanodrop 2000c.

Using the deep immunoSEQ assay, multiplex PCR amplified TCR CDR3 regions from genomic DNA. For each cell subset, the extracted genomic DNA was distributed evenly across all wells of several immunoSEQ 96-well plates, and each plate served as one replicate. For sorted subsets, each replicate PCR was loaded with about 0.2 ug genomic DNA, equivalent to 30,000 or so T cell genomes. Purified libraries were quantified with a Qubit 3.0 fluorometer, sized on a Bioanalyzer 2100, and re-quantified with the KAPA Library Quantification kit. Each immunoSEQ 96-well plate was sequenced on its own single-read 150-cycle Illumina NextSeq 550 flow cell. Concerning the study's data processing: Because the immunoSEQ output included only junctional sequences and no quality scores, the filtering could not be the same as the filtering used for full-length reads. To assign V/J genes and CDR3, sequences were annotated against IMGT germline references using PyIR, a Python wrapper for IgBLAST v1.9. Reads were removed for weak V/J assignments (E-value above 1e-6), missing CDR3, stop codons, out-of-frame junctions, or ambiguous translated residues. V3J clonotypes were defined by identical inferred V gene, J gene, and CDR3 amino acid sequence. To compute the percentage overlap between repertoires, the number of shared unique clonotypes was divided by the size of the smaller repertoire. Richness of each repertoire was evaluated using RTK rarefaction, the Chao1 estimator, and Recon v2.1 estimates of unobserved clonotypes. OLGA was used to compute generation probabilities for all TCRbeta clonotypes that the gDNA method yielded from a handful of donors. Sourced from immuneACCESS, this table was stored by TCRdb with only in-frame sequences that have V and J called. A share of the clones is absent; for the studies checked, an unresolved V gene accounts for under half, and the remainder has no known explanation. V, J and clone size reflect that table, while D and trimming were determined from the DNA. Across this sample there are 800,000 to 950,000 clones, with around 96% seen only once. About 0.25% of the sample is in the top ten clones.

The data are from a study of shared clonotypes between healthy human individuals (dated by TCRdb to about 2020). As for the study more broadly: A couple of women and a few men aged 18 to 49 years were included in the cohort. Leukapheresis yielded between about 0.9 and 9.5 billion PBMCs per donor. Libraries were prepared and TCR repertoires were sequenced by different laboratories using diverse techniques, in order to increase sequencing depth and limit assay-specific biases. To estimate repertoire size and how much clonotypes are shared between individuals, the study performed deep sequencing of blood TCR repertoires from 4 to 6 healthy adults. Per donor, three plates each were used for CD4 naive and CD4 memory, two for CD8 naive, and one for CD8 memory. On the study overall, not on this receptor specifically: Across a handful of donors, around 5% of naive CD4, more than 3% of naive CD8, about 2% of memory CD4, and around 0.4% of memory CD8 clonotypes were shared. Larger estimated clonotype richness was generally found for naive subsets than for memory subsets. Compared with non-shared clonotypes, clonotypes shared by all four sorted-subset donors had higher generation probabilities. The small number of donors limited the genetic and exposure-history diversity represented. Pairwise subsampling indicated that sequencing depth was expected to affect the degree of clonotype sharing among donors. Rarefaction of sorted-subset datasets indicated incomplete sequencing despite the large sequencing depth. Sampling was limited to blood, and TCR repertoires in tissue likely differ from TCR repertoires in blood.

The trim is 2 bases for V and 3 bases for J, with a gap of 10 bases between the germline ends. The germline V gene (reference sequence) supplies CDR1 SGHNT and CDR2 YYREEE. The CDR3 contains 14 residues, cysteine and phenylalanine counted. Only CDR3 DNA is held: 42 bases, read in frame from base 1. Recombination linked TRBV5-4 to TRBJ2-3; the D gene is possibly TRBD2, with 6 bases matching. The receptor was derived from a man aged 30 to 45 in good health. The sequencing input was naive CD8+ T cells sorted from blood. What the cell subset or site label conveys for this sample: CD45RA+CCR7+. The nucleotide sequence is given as TGTGCCAGCAGCTTTTCGGGAGAGACAGATACGCAGTATTTT. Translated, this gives CASSFSGETDTQYF.